This TCR beta chain emerged from a study of cytomegalovirus exposure and HLA in healthy donors. Only a few counts were recorded for this clone. Its specificity is unknown. Study-level findings and limits: Across HLA loci, a later analysis found differing TCR association rates, with DRB1 most and HLA-C fewest. As a later analysis showed, a missense DCLRE1C variant was linked to trimming of TCR beta V- and J-genes.

PCR involved 60 Vbeta and 13 Jbeta primers. The assay was immunoSEQ multiplex PCR, and TCRdb's table has in-frame clones only and misses some. In the table there are tens of thousands of clones, about 83% of which are singletons. The V gene's germline CDR1 is MNHEY and CDR2 SMNVEV (reference sequence). The CDR3 consists of 14 residues. V lost 2 bases, J lost 10 bases, and 6 bases stayed unmatched. The chain has TRBV27 and TRBJ2-1; 9 bases are a match to TRBD2. The sequence was collected from a young woman in good health and CMV-seropositive. Sequenced material: PBMCs. CDR3 sequence (DNA): TGTGCCAGCAGTTTAAGGGGACTAGCCGAAGAGCAGTTCTTC. Amino acids: CASSLRGLAEEQFF.